This T cell receptor (beta chain) was recorded in a study of T-cell memory formation after mild COVID-19. For the study at large: Most TCR clusters belonged to a single donor. Broader study findings: Some SARS-CoV-2-responding clones were already detected in memory before infection.

TCRdb passed the 5' RACE reads through MiXCR, listing each CDR3 protein once. Of approximately 560,000 distinct CDR3 sequences in the sample, 17% were seen once. Many counts were recorded for this clonotype. Its antigen is not identified. CDR1 and CDR2 from the germline V gene are DFQATT and SNEGSKA (reference sequence). The CDR3 is made up of 11 amino acids. The V gene lost 4 bases and the J gene lost 8 bases, with 9 bases spanning the gap. The V gene is TRBV20-1, the J gene TRBJ2-1, with D uncertain. Material: PBMCs or a T cell subset sorted from them (not recorded which). This clonotype was sampled from an adult woman who had mild COVID-19 (a few samples of this study predate the infection). Cell type and time point are not known. The CDR3 region is CSAIKGHEQFF. In DNA form, the CDR3 reads TGCAGTGCTATTAAAGGGCATGAGCAGTTCTTC.